Shown below are 7 T cell receptor beta chains from a single sample sequenced in a study of T cells in Graves' hyperthyroidism and ophthalmopathy. Authors of the study amplified TCR beta CDR3 regions from RNA transcripts. With the HTBI primer set, the TCR CDR3 went through a first round of RT-PCR. TCRdb itself ran the multiplex PCR reads through MiXCR, one entry per CDR3 protein. The sample holds around 500,000 distinct CDR3 sequences, approximately 16% seen once. The material sequenced was blood. The receptors shown here come from a woman in her 30s with Graves' ophthalmopathy.

In DNA, the CDR3 is TGTGCCACCGCTCCGGGGTTTGAAGCTTTCTTT. Its translation: CATAPGFEAFF. The rearrangement uses TRBV24-1 and TRBJ1-1, with D uncertain. The CDR3 contains 11 residues. In germline, CDR1 is KGHDR, CDR2 SFDVKD. V lost 9 bases, J lost 7 bases, and 11 bases lay in between.

This clonotype was seen many times. The V and J genes are TRBV7-2 and TRBJ2-7; 12 bases are shared with TRBD2. J gave up 4 bases and V 5 bases, and 9 bases lay outside the gene matches. Germline CDR1 and CDR2: SGHTA and FQGNSA. The CDR3 runs 16 residues. CDR3 region: CASSPGLAGGGYEQYF. CDR3 sequence (DNA): TGTGCCAGCAGCCCTGGCCTAGCGGGAGGGGGGTACGAGCAGTACTTC.

A few counts support this clonotype. The V and J genes are TRBV6-2 or TRBV6-3 and TRBJ2-3; no clear D gene. V gave up 4 bases and J gave up 10 bases, with 18 bases separating them. This CDR3 is 14 amino acids long. In germline, CDR1 is MNHEY, CDR2 SVGEGT. DNA of the CDR3: TGTGCCAGCAGTTTCCTCAACAATAGAGGACCGCAGTATTTT. This codes for CASSFLNNRGPQYF.

This clonotype has a handful of counts. This CDR3 reads CVLGDTQYF. CDR3 DNA: TGCGTTCTCGGGGATACGCAGTATTTT. The rearrangement joins TRBV29-1 to TRBJ2-3; no clear D. Germline values: CDR1 SQVTM, CDR2 ANQGSEA. This CDR3 contains 9 residues.

This chain joins TRBV6-2 or TRBV6-3 and TRBJ2-1; maybe TRBD2 (6 bases). V gave up 7 bases and J gave up 8 bases, with 15 bases separating them. CDR1 is MNHEY and CDR2 is SVGEGT in the germline V gene. The CDR3 runs to 13 residues. In DNA form, the CDR3 reads TGTGCCAGCACATATGGGGGGATGGATGAGCAGTTCTTC. Protein sequence: CASTYGGMDEQFF.

This clonotype has ten or more counts. The DNA of the CDR3 is TGCAGTGCTAGAGTTCCCAGGGGGCTCTACAATGAGCAGTTCTTC. Its translation is CSARVPRGLYNEQFF. The chain combines TRBV20-1 with TRBJ2-1, with TRBD1 identical over 8 bases. The length of the CDR3 is 15 residues. J was trimmed by 3 bases and V by 1 base; bases with no gene match: 5. Germline V CDR1 and CDR2: DFQATT, SNEGSKA (reference sequence).

In its sample, this clonotype was seen many times. The chain carries TRBV27 and TRBJ2-3; the D gene could be TRBD1 or TRBD2 (5 bases each). Deletions cut 6 bases from V and 3 bases from J, with 19 bases between. Per the germline V gene, CDR1 is MNHEY and CDR2 is SMNVEV (reference sequence). The CDR3 runs to 16 residues. The CDR3 region has the DNA TGTGCCAGCAGGGGGGTTTCGGACTGGATTACAGATACGCAGTATTTT. It specifies CASRGVSDWITDTQYF.